Presented here are 24 T cell receptor beta chains from one specimen sequenced in a study of T-cell reconstitution after alpha-beta-depleted transplantation in children. Unique molecular identifiers featured in how the TCRbeta library was prepared. TCRdb reprocessed the PCR reads via MiXCR and lists one record per CDR3 protein. The sample has hundreds of thousands of distinct CDR3 sequences, 15% to 20% seen once. The material was PBMCs, mostly from graft donor cells, obtained 360 days after TCRalphabeta/CD19-depleted stem cell transplant. Receptors were obtained from a boy under two years old who had a stem cell transplant for Wiskott-Aldrich syndrome, so the T cells may come from the graft donor.

This clonotype has a handful of counts. The V gene is TRBV20-1, the J gene TRBJ2-7, with D possibly matching TRBD1 (6 bases). This CDR3 comprises 15 residues. The germline V and J ends were trimmed by 3 bases and 0 bases, with 15 bases remaining between them. Germline V CDR1 and CDR2: DFQATT, SNEGSKA (reference sequence). CDR3 sequence: CSARALDRDSYEQYF. The CDR3 bases are TGCAGTGCTAGGGCGTTGGACAGAGACTCCTACGAGCAGTACTTC.

This chain connects TRBV12-3 or TRBV12-4 to TRBJ2-7; the match to TRBD1 covers 9 bases. The CDR3 runs to 18 residues. V lost 5 bases and J lost 0; bases outside the gene matches: 14. CDR3 coding DNA: TGTGCCAGCAGTCCGAGGGACAGGGCGGCTCCAAGCTCCTACGAGCAGTACTTC. Translation gives CASSPRDRAAPSSYEQYF.

The V and J genes are TRBV28 and TRBJ1-6; D gene uncertain. Per the germline V gene, CDR1 is MDHEN and CDR2 is SYDVKM. V shed 8 bases and J shed 0 bases, with 8 bases lying between them. The CDR3 contains 14 residues. CDR3 amino acids: CASLPSSYNSPLHF. CDR3 bases: TGTGCCAGCCTTCCGAGCTCCTATAATTCACCCCTCCACTTT.

V is TRBV6-1 and J is TRBJ2-7; possibly TRBD1 or TRBD2 for D (5 bases each). CDR3 length: 14 amino acids. Germline V gene sequence: CDR1 MNHNS, CDR2 SASEGT. Trimming removed 8 bases at V and 0 bases at J, with 14 bases between. CDR3 DNA: TGTGCCAGCTCGTGGGGACCGATCTCCTACGAGCAGTACTTC. Translated: CASSWGPISYEQYF.

This sequence joins TRBV7-8 and TRBJ2-7; the D gene could be TRBD1 or TRBD2 (5 bases each). CDR3 length equals 14 residues. CDR1 is SGHVS, CDR2 FQNEAQ, per germline. The V and J ends lost 4 bases and 1 base respectively, with 11 bases between them. CDR3 DNA: TGTGCCAGCAGCTCCCCGGGACCGTCCTACGAGCAGTACTTC. As protein: CASSSPGPSYEQYF.

This chain joins TRBV10-3 and TRBJ2-1; D tentatively fits TRBD1 or TRBD2 (5 bases each). The CDR3 totals 15 residues. Trimming took off 4 bases at V and 5 bases at J, with 15 bases between the two ends. Germline CDR1 is ENHRY and CDR2 is SYGVKD. The CDR3 coding sequence is TGTGCCATCAGTGCTCCGGGACGAAGGGACAATGAGCAGTTCTTC. It encodes CAISAPGRRDNEQFF.

This clonotype came up a few times. V and J are TRBV29-1 and TRBJ2-7; D is uncertain. V lost 3 bases to trimming and J lost 4 bases, with 13 bases between them. The germline gives CDR1 SQVTM, CDR2 ANQGSEA. The CDR3 extends over 13 amino acids. This CDR3 reads CSVDTGQEYEQYF. The DNA for the CDR3 is TGCAGCGTTGACACTGGCCAAGAATACGAGCAGTACTTC.

The V call is TRBV18, the J call TRBJ2-7; 8 bases align to TRBD2. The CDR3 loop spans 15 amino acids. The germline gives CDR1 KGHSH, CDR2 LQKENI. Trimming removed 2 bases from V and 3 bases from J; junction bases left unmatched: 6. The CDR3 DNA reads TGTGCCAGCTCACCAAGGCAGCTAGCGGGCTACGAGCAGTACTTC. It codes for CASSPRQLAGYEQYF.

The rearrangement joins TRBV18 to TRBJ1-6; D is perhaps TRBD1 (5 bases). Germline V gene sequence: CDR1 KGHSH, CDR2 LQKENI. The CDR3 runs 15 residues. The V end lost 2 bases, the J end lost 10 bases, and 15 bases lay between the germline ends. CDR3 protein: CASSPEGRRESPLHF. Here the CDR3 DNA reads TGTGCCAGCTCACCAGAGGGGCGCAGAGAGTCACCCCTCCACTTT.

The CDR3 DNA is TGTGCCAGCAGCCGGGGACAGCGCGGTCAAGAGACCCAGTACTTC. Translated, it gives CASSRGQRGQETQYF. V is TRBV7-9 and J is TRBJ2-5; 7 bases align to TRBD1. CDR3 length: 15 residues. The junction had 8 bases not matched to a gene; V was cut back by 5 bases and J by 2 bases. Germline V gene sequence: CDR1 SEHNR, CDR2 FQNEAQ (reference sequence).

This clonotype was seen only a few times. The genes are TRBV3-1 and TRBJ2-3; TRBD1 agrees at 7 bases. Germline V gene lookup returns CDR1 LGHDT and CDR2 YNNKEL (reference sequence). The junction had 4 bases not matched to a gene; V was cut back by 1 base and J by 3 bases. The length of the CDR3 is 15 residues. The CDR3 DNA follows: TGTGCCAGCAGCCAAGGTCAACAGGGGACAGATACGCAGTATTTT. Its translation is CASSQGQQGTDTQYF.

This clonotype turned up a few times. The chain employs TRBV11-2 and TRBJ1-2, with TRBD1 matching 7 bases. V gave up 5 bases and J gave up 4 bases; unmatched junction bases: 7. The germline gives CDR1 SGHAT, CDR2 FQNNGV. The CDR3 covers 14 residues. CDR3 protein: CASSPRTGFYGYTF. Written as DNA, the CDR3 is TGTGCCAGCAGCCCCCGGACAGGATTCTATGGCTACACCTTC. Looking up the rest from reference TRBV11-2 and TRBJ1-2 gives the full variable domain: EAGVAQSPRYKIIEKRQSVAFWCNPISGHATLYWYQQILGQGPKLLIQFQNNGVVDDSQLPKDRFSAERLKGVDSTLKIQPAKLEDSAVYLCASSPRTGFYGYTFGSGTRLTVV.

This clonotype turned up a few times. The chain employs TRBV6-2 or TRBV6-3 and TRBJ2-7; D call uncertain. Germline lookup yields CDR1 MNHEY and CDR2 SVGEGT. This CDR3 comprises 12 residues. The germline V and J ends were trimmed by 6 bases and 0 bases, with 6 bases remaining between them. Written as DNA, the CDR3 is TGTGCCAGCAGCCGCATCTCCTACGAGCAGTACTTC. This gives the protein CASSRISYEQYF.

This clonotype was counted only a few times. J is TRBJ2-5 and V is TRBV30, with D perhaps being TRBD1 or TRBD2 (6 bases each). V lost 0 bases to trimming and J lost 2 bases, with 7 bases between them. The CDR3 runs to 13 residues. Germline V gives CDR1 GTSNPN, CDR2 SVGIG (reference sequence). CDR3 nucleotides: TGTGCCTGGAGTGTAGGGGGGCAAGAGACCCAGTACTTC. Protein product: CAWSVGGQETQYF. The entire variable domain, with the rest obtained from reference TRBV30 and TRBJ2-5, is as follows: SQTIHQWPATLVQPVGSPLSLECTVEGTSNPNLYWYRQAAGRGLQLLFYSVGIGQISSEVPQNLSASRPQDRQFILSSKKLLLSDSGFYLCAWSVGGQETQYFGPGTRLLVL.

This clonotype was seen more than once but under ten times. J is TRBJ1-1 and V is TRBV12-5; no firm D call. Trimming took 6 bases from V and 1 from J, leaving 6 bases between them. The CDR3 length is 12 residues. Germline V gene data show CDR1 as LGHNT and CDR2 as FRNRAP. The CDR3 DNA reads TGTGCTAGTGGAATAGAGAACACTGAAGCTTTCTTT. It encodes CASGIENTEAFF. The entire variable domain, with the rest obtained from reference TRBV12-5 and TRBJ1-1, is as follows: DARVTQTPRHKVTEMGQEVTMRCQPILGHNTVFWYRQTMMQGLELLAYFRNRAPLDDSGMPKDRFSAEMPDATLATLKIQPSEPRDSAVYFCASGIENTEAFFGQGTRLTVV.

This chain connects TRBV20-1 to TRBJ2-1; 7 positions agree with TRBD1. Losses at the gene ends were 2 bases for V and 0 bases for J; bases not matched to a gene: 4. This CDR3 has 15 residues. Germline CDR1 and CDR2: DFQATT and SNEGSKA (reference sequence). CDR3: CSARPDRSSYNEQFF. The CDR3 coding sequence is TGCAGTGCTAGACCGGACAGGAGCTCCTACAATGAGCAGTTCTTC.

The chain recombines TRBV20-1 with TRBJ1-1; 7 bases are a match to TRBD1. The CDR3 covers 14 residues. The germline CDR1 and CDR2 sequences are DFQATT and SNEGSKA (reference sequence). After removal of 1 base from V and 4 bases from J, the junction contained 6 bases not matched to a gene. Here the CDR3 DNA reads TGCAGTGCTAGAGCGACAGGGAGGGGCACTGAAGCTTTCTTT. It translates to CSARATGRGTEAFF.

This clonotype came up a few times. The rearrangement joins TRBV6-5 to TRBJ2-7; TRBD2 aligns across 8 bases. The CDR3 covers 14 residues. From germline, CDR1 is MNHEY and CDR2 SVGAGI. With 4 bases clipped from V and 2 bases from J, the junction kept 4 bases outside the gene matches. The CDR3 nucleotides are TGTGCCAGCAGTTCTACCGGGGGGGCCTACGAGCAGTACTTC. Protein sequence: CASSSTGGAYEQYF.

The V gene is TRBV11-1, the J gene TRBJ2-2; the D is unclear. Germline assignment: CDR1 SGHAT and CDR2 FQDESV (reference sequence). Trimming shortened V by 2 bases and J by 0 bases, and 16 bases separated the two germline ends. The CDR3 contains 18 residues. This CDR3 reads CASSLSVWLIANTGELFF. The CDR3 DNA reads TGTGCCAGCAGCTTATCGGTTTGGCTTATCGCGAACACCGGGGAGCTGTTTTTT.

Many counts were recorded for this clonotype. This sequence joins TRBV5-1 and TRBJ1-1, with TRBD1 matching over 8 bases. Germline values: CDR1 SGHRS, CDR2 YFSETQ. V lost 4 bases and J lost 5; bases outside the gene matches: 7. The length of the CDR3 is 14 residues. The CDR3 protein is CASSTGGIVTEAFF. In nucleotides, the CDR3 is TGCGCCAGCAGCACAGGGGGGATAGTGACTGAAGCTTTCTTT. Full variable domain (rest looked up from reference TRBV5-1 and TRBJ1-1): KAGVTQTPRYLIKTRGQQVTLSCSPISGHRSVSWYQQTPGQGLQFLFEYFSETQRNKGNFPGRFSGRQFSNSRSEMNVSTLELGDSALYLCASSTGGIVTEAFFGQGTRLTVV.

The CDR3: CASSQGPIRNQPQHF. The CDR3 nucleotides are TGTGCCAGTAGTCAGGGGCCCATAAGAAATCAGCCCCAGCATTTT. V gene TRBV19 combines with J gene TRBJ1-5; tentative D call: TRBD1 (6 bases). The V gene lost 5 bases and the J gene lost 4 bases, with 15 bases spanning the gap. The germline gives CDR1 LNHDA, CDR2 SQIVND (reference sequence). The CDR3 has 15 amino acids.

This clonotype has only a few counts. The genes are TRBV6-5 and TRBJ2-3; no definite D call. There are 14 residues in the CDR3. Looked up from germline, CDR1 is MNHEY and CDR2 is SVGAGI. Trimming shortened V by 6 bases and J by 0 bases, and 10 bases separated the two germline ends. CDR3 sequence: CASSLLGSTDTQYF. The CDR3 DNA is TGTGCCAGCAGCCTGCTCGGCAGCACAGATACGCAGTATTTT.

The genes are TRBV19 and TRBJ2-7, with 8 bases lining up with TRBD2. The CDR3 loop spans 15 amino acids. With 3 bases clipped from V and 1 base from J, the junction kept 5 bases outside the gene matches. Germline CDR1 LNHDA, CDR2 SQIVND (reference sequence). CDR3 sequence reads: CASSILAGESYEQYF. CDR3 bases: TGTGCCAGTAGTATCCTAGCGGGCGAGTCCTACGAGCAGTACTTC.

This clonotype was counted between two and nine times. The chain joins TRBV18 to TRBJ2-1; no definite D call. V lost 2 bases, J lost 5 bases, and 13 bases lay in between. The CDR3 has 15 amino acids. Germline V gene lookup returns CDR1 KGHSH and CDR2 LQKENI. The CDR3 sequence: CASSPFRIRDNEQFF. CDR3 DNA sequence: TGTGCCAGCTCACCATTCAGGATTCGAGACAATGAGCAGTTCTTC.